Here is one T cell receptor (beta chain) with its context. This sample stems from a study of blood T cell repertoires in COVID-19. Clones were sequenced by immunoSEQ multiplex PCR, and TCRdb holds only the in-frame ones, with some missing. The data contain approximately 60,000 clones, roughly 85% of them singletons. V was clipped by 4 bases and J by 0 bases; unmatched bases: 2. The CDR3 is 18 residues long. Per germline, CDR1 SGHTA and CDR2 FQGNSA. The sequenced material came from peripheral blood. The rearrangement links TRBV7-2 to TRBJ2-6, with 14 nucleotides matching TRBD2. The clonotype comes from a human donor in a cohort sampled during active COVID-19. The CDR3 here is CASSWTSGGTSGANVLTF. CDR3 DNA: TGTGCCAGCAGCTGGACTAGCGGGGGGACCTCTGGGGCCAACGTCCTGACTTTC. The whole variable domain, filled in from reference TRBV7-2 and TRBJ2-6, reads GAGVSQSPSNKVTEKGKDVELRCDPISGHTALYWYRQSLGQGLEFLIYFQGNSAPDKSGLPSDRFSAERTGGSVSTLTIQRTQQEDSAVYLCASSWTSGGTSGANVLTFGAGSRLTVL.